This record covers a single T cell receptor beta chain. The target antigen is unknown. It was by 5' RACE with UMI labels that the TRB cDNA libraries were prepared. TCRdb processed the 5' RACE reads again and assigns one entry to each CDR3 protein, with no DNA. Here the sample table reports some 49,000 distinct CDR3 sequences. Every CD8+ subset sample held a few hundred thousand flow-sorted cells, done in triplicate. The source of the sample is a study of CXCR3-negative and CXCR3-positive naive CD8 T cells. CDR3 size: 13 residues. Germline assignment: CDR1 DFQATT and CDR2 SNEGSKA (reference sequence). Study findings and constraints: Higher TRB CDR3 hydrophobicity marked CXCR3-positive naive cells relative to CXCR3-negative naive cells.

The receptor comes from a human donor in good health. Some clones in this sample may be carry-over from other donors' samples. Sequenced input: naive CXCR3- CD8+ T cells from blood. Subset specified: CD45RO-CCR7+CD27+CD95- naive CD8+ T cells lacking CXCR3 (TNR3-). The chain has TRBV20-1 and TRBJ1-2; there is no DNA to check the TCRdb D call of TRBD1. This chain's CDR3 is CSAPDDPGRGYTF.